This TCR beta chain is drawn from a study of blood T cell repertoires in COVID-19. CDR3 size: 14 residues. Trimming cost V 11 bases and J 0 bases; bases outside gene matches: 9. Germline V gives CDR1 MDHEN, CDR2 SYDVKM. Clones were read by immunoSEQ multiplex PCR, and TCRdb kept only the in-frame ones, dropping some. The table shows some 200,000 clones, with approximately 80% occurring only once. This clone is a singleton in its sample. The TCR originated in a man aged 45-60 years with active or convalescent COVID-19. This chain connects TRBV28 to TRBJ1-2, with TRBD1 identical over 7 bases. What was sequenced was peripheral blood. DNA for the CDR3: TGTGCCTCGACTCCCGGGACAGCTAACTATGGCTACACCTTC. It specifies CASTPGTANYGYTF.